The TCR beta chain described here comes from a study of CD8+ T cells in alopecia areata. The CDR3 consists of 14 residues. The germline CDR1 and CDR2 sequences are MSHET and SYDVDS. V shed 5 bases and J 3 bases; nucleotides not matched to a gene: 5. The pooled cutaneous lymph node cells were sorted using several markers (CD4, CD8alpha, NKG2D, NKG2ACE and others). As to this clone: Gene names and germline match the mouse. Coverage ceases 4 residues before the CDR3 finishes, and the germline J gene fills in the end.

cDNA reverse transcribed from extracted RNA served as the sequencing template. TCRdb's copy holds only in-frame clones and misses some; the assay was immunoSEQ multiplex PCR. The data list under 350,000 clones, none observed once; more than 0.95% falls to the top ten. The sample was CD4+ T cells sorted from a lymph node. The chain has TRBV29 and TRBJ2-5; TRBD1 matches at 7 bases. The TCR originated in a C3H/HeJ mouse with alopecia areata. These mice share the MHC haplotype H2-k. Incomplete CDR3 DNA: TGTGCTAGCAGTCCCAGACAGGGTCAAGAC. It translates to CASSPRQGQD. The full CDR3 is CASSPRQGQDTQYF.